The 18 T cell receptor beta chains in this list originate from one sample, sequenced in a study of cytomegalovirus exposure and HLA in healthy donors. PCR amplification relied on 60 Vbeta primers (plus 13 Jbeta primers). The table came from immunoSEQ multiplex PCR; TCRdb's copy has only in-frame clones and leaves some out. The sample contains over 100,000 clones, 74% of which appear only once. The sample consisted of PBMCs. The source of these receptors is a man aged 30 to 45 in good health and CMV-seropositive.

In this sample, this clone turned up once. The chain recombines TRBV9 with TRBJ2-1; tentative D call: TRBD2 (7 bases). Trimming pared 0 bases from V and 7 bases from J, leaving 20 bases between. The CDR3 loop spans 17 amino acids. Germline-derived CDR1 and CDR2 are SGDLS and YYNGEE. CDR3 residues: CASSVAENRGARNEQFF. CDR3 DNA: TGTGCCAGCAGCGTAGCCGAGAACCGGGGGGCACGGAATGAGCAGTTCTTC.

V gene TRBV18 combines with J gene TRBJ1-2; D remains unclear. V shed 1 base and J shed 0 bases, with 15 bases lying between them. Germline V gene sequence: CDR1 KGHSH, CDR2 LQKENI. This CDR3 is 17 amino acids long. Here the CDR3 reads CASSPLRETRTNYGYTF. CDR3 bases: TGTGCCAGCTCACCACTGAGAGAGACCAGGACTAACTATGGCTACACCTTC.

V usage is TRBV7-6 and J usage is TRBJ2-5, with 7 nucleotides matching TRBD1. The CDR3 spans 17 residues. V lost 1 base and J lost 3; bases outside the gene matches: 11. The germline V gene encodes CDR1 SGHVS and CDR2 FNYEAQ. This CDR3 is CASSLEQGLITEETQYF. For the CDR3, the DNA is TGTGCCAGCAGCTTAGAACAGGGGTTGATTACGGAAGAGACCCAGTACTTC.

The gene calls are TRBV6-5 and TRBJ2-5, with D perhaps matching TRBD2 (6 bases). The CDR3 spans 15 residues. Trimming removed 0 bases from V and 2 bases from J, with 10 bases in between. CDR1 is MNHEY, CDR2 SVGAGI, per germline. In nucleotides, the CDR3 is TGTGCCAGCAGTTACTCGGGACTGCCTCAAGAGACCCAGTACTTC. Its translation is CASSYSGLPQETQYF.

The chain is built from TRBV11-3 and TRBJ2-1; 7 nucleotides match TRBD1. This CDR3 is 16 amino acids long. With V trimmed by 4 bases and J by 6 bases, 12 bases remained unmatched. Germline V lookup: CDR1 SGHNT, CDR2 YENEEA. CDR3 sequence (DNA): TGTGCCAGCAGCTCCTCCCGGGACAGCCGAGGCAATGAGCAGTTCTTC. As protein: CASSSSRDSRGNEQFF.

This sequence joins TRBV27 and TRBJ1-3; no reliable D call. CDR1 and CDR2 from the germline V gene are MNHEY and SMNVEV (reference sequence). CDR3 size: 13 residues. V was shortened by 5 bases and J by 4 bases, with 9 bases between the two germline ends. CDR3 bases: TGTGCCAGCAGTACGATACACGGAAACACCATATATTTT. As protein: CASSTIHGNTIYF.

The chain joins TRBV7-9 to TRBJ1-2; no clear D. Per germline, CDR1 SEHNR and CDR2 FQNEAQ (reference sequence). This CDR3 region has 10 residues. Trimming pared 2 bases from V and 7 bases from J, leaving 2 bases between. CDR3 protein: CASSLLGYTF. CDR3 nucleotides: TGTGCCAGCAGCTTACTTGGCTACACCTTC.

The genes are TRBV5-1 and TRBJ1-4; D is possibly TRBD1 (6 bases). CDR1 and CDR2 from the germline V gene are SGHRS and YFSETQ. V was clipped by 0 bases and J by 8 bases, with 11 bases between them. The CDR3 is made up of 14 amino acids. Here the CDR3 DNA reads TGCGCCAGCAGCTTGGGACAGGCTAGAGAAAAACTGTTTTTT. It specifies CASSLGQAREKLFF.

The chain uses TRBV6-6 and TRBJ1-1; 10 nucleotides align to TRBD1. The CDR3 contains 13 residues. Germline-derived CDR1 and CDR2 are MNHNY and SVGAGI (reference sequence). V was clipped by 6 bases and J by 7 bases; unmatched bases: 5. The CDR3 region has the DNA TGTGCCAGCAGGGACAGGGGGTTGGGTGAAGCTTTCTTT. Protein product: CASRDRGLGEAFF.

V and J are TRBV5-1 and TRBJ2-1; 13 bases line up with TRBD2. CDR3 length: 18 residues. The J segment lost 0 bases and the V segment lost 2 bases, leaving 5 bases of the junction unmatched. Germline CDR1 reads SGHRS; CDR2 reads YFSETQ. Here the CDR3 reads CASSFGLAGESSYNEQFF. CDR3 nucleotides: TGCGCCAGCAGCTTCGGACTAGCGGGGGAAAGCTCCTACAATGAGCAGTTCTTC.

The chain joins TRBV25-1 to TRBJ2-7; TRBD1 aligns across 11 bases. The CDR3 spans 15 residues. The V segment lost 0 bases and the J segment 5 bases; nucleotides outside the gene matches: 3. Germline V gene sequence: CDR1 MGHDK, CDR2 SYGVNS. As DNA, the CDR3 is TGTGCCAGCAGTGAATATTCGGACAGGGGGCACGAGCAGTACTTC. The encoded protein is CASSEYSDRGHEQYF.

The V and J genes are TRBV4-3 and TRBJ2-3; D uncertain. This CDR3 spans 13 amino acids. Germline-derived CDR1 and CDR2 are LGHNA and YSLEER. The V end lost 0 bases, the J end lost 5 bases, and 6 bases lay between the germline ends. The CDR3 loop is CASSQDHGDTQYF. For the CDR3, the DNA is TGCGCCAGCAGCCAAGATCACGGAGATACGCAGTATTTT.

The chain has TRBV14 and TRBJ1-6; 7 positions agree with TRBD1. The CDR3 has 13 residues. V shed 5 bases and J 10 bases; nucleotides not matched to a gene: 5. Germline V gene sequence: CDR1 SGHDN, CDR2 FVKESK. This CDR3 is CASSNRGGSPLHF. In DNA form, the CDR3 reads TGTGCCAGCAGCAACAGGGGCGGGTCACCCCTCCACTTT.

This clone has a single count. This sequence joins TRBV19 and TRBJ2-7, with a tentative D call TRBD1 (5 bases). The CDR3 runs 12 residues. Germline V gives CDR1 LNHDA, CDR2 SQIVND (reference sequence). Trimming removed 3 bases from V and 9 bases from J, with 12 bases in between. This chain's CDR3 is CASSIESGLQYF. CDR3 coding DNA: TGTGCCAGTAGTATCGAGTCAGGGCTGCAGTACTTC. Based on the CDR3 plus reference TRBV19 and TRBJ2-7, the full variable domain is DGGITQSPKYLFRKEGQNVTLSCEQNLNHDAMYWYRQDPGQGLRLIYYSQIVNDFQKGDIAEGYSVSREKKESFPLTVTSAQKNPTAFYLCASSIESGLQYFGPGTRLTVT.

V usage is TRBV5-1 and J usage is TRBJ1-2, with 9 bases lining up with TRBD1. The V segment lost 4 bases and the J segment 2 bases; nucleotides outside the gene matches: 9. Germline assignment: CDR1 SGHRS and CDR2 YFSETQ. The CDR3 spans 16 residues. CDR3 in DNA: TGCGCCAGCAGCCCGGGACAGGGCTTTCCAAACTATGGCTACACCTTC. It yields the protein CASSPGQGFPNYGYTF. Together with reference TRBV5-1 and TRBJ1-2, the CDR3 gives the full variable domain: KAGVTQTPRYLIKTRGQQVTLSCSPISGHRSVSWYQQTPGQGLQFLFEYFSETQRNKGNFPGRFSGRQFSNSRSEMNVSTLELGDSALYLCASSPGQGFPNYGYTFGSGTRLTVV.

This chain joins TRBV28 and TRBJ1-4; 9 nucleotides agree with TRBD1. The CDR3 has 15 residues. Trimming cost V 2 bases and J 6 bases; bases outside gene matches: 4. The V gene's germline CDR1 is MDHEN and CDR2 SYDVKM. CDR3 protein: CASSLRGQGDEKLFF. Here the CDR3 DNA reads TGTGCCAGCAGTTTAAGGGGACAGGGTGATGAAAAACTGTTTTTT.

The chain uses TRBV18 and TRBJ2-2; TRBD1 matches 9 bases. J gave up 0 bases and V 4 bases, and 0 bases lay outside the gene matches. The CDR3 covers 15 residues. CDR1 and CDR2 from the germline V gene are KGHSH and LQKENI. The CDR3 loop reads CASSRDRANTGELFF. As DNA, the CDR3 is TGTGCCAGCTCACGGGACAGGGCGAACACCGGGGAGCTGTTTTTT.

The chain is built from TRBV19 and TRBJ2-6, with 7 bases that match TRBD2. After removal of 1 base from V and 1 base from J, the junction contained 4 bases not matched to a gene. CDR3 size: 17 residues. In germline, CDR1 is LNHDA, CDR2 SQIVND (reference sequence). CDR3 residues: CASSIVQGGSGANVLTF. CDR3 in DNA: TGTGCCAGTAGTATAGTTCAGGGAGGGTCTGGGGCCAACGTCCTGACTTTC.